Below, 24 T cell receptor beta chains from the same sample are listed, as sequenced in a study of cytomegalovirus exposure and HLA in healthy donors. The study ran its PCR with 60 Vbeta and 13 Jbeta primers. Clones were read by immunoSEQ multiplex PCR, and TCRdb kept only the in-frame ones, dropping some. The data hold 83,000 or so clones, with roughly 80% observed a single time. Sequences were obtained from PBMCs. The receptors stem from a woman in her twenties or thirties in good health and CMV-seronegative.

The CDR3 DNA reads TGTGCCAGCAGTCCGGCCCTGACAGGGTCCATGAACACTGAAGCTTTCTTT. It codes for CASSPALTGSMNTEAFF. This chain joins TRBV27 and TRBJ1-1; 7 bases are a match to TRBD1. Germline loops: CDR1 MNHEY, CDR2 SMNVEV (reference sequence). The CDR3 totals 17 residues. With V trimmed by 5 bases and J by 0 bases, 12 bases remained unmatched.

The rearrangement links TRBV19 to TRBJ2-1; 8 bases line up with TRBD2. Unmatched junction bases numbered 9, after V lost 5 bases and J lost 3 bases. CDR3 length: 16 amino acids. Germline V gives CDR1 LNHDA, CDR2 SQIVND (reference sequence). The CDR3 reads CASSRASGSNYNEQFF. CDR3 bases: TGTGCCAGTAGTCGAGCGAGCGGGAGCAACTACAATGAGCAGTTCTTC.

The chain links TRBV5-1 to TRBJ2-2; D unresolved. Germline loops: CDR1 SGHRS, CDR2 YFSETQ. Trimming stripped 5 bases from V and 1 base from J, with 9 bases between. This CDR3 is built from 14 residues. The CDR3 is CASRTSLNTGELFF. The CDR3 bases are TGCGCCAGCAGGACTTCTCTGAACACCGGGGAGCTGTTTTTT.

The chain recombines TRBV2 with TRBJ2-5, with no clear D. Deletions cut 4 bases from V and 2 bases from J, with 5 bases between. This CDR3 has 12 residues. Germline CDR1 SNHLY, CDR2 FYNNEI. The CDR3 DNA sequence: TGTGCCAGCAGTGCAACTCAAGAGACCCAGTACTTC. It codes for CASSATQETQYF.

The chain is built from TRBV21-1 and TRBJ2-5; the table assigns TRBD1, which was not confirmed against the DNA. TRBV21-1 is annotated as a pseudogene. The CDR3 loop spans 15 amino acids. The CDR3 loop reads CASSKAGQLQETQYF. CDR3 sequence (DNA): TGTGCCAGCAGCAAAGCGGGACAGCTCCAAGAGACCCAGTACTTC.

The V gene is TRBV19, the J gene TRBJ2-6; 7 bases match TRBD1. Germline CDR1 and CDR2: LNHDA and SQIVND (reference sequence). Trimming removed 2 bases from V and 2 bases from J; junction bases left unmatched: 6. The CDR3 consists of 17 residues. The CDR3 DNA is TGTGCCAGTAGTATACGACAGGGCGCCCCTGGGGCCAACGTCCTGACTTTC. This encodes CASSIRQGAPGANVLTF.

CDR3 in DNA: TGCGCCAGCAGTGATGGACAGGTCTCCTACAATGAGCAGTTCTTC. The encoded protein is CASSDGQVSYNEQFF. The genes are TRBV10-1 and TRBJ2-1; 7 nucleotides align to TRBD1. Germline V lookup: CDR1 WNHNN, CDR2 SYGVQD (reference sequence). The junction had 2 bases not matched to a gene; V was cut back by 3 bases and J by 0 bases. This CDR3 region has 15 residues.

J is TRBJ1-1 and V is TRBV15, with 7 bases fitting TRBD1. The CDR3 runs to 17 residues. Germline values: CDR1 LNHNV, CDR2 YYDKDF (reference sequence). V shed 1 base, J shed 2 bases, and the junction held 10 bases outside the gene matches. The chain's CDR3 is CATSRGKGDRDNTEAFF. The CDR3 DNA is TGTGCCACCAGCAGAGGAAAGGGTGACAGGGATAACACTGAAGCTTTCTTT.

The CDR3 protein is CASSIGGGAFYEQYF. The CDR3 DNA reads as TGTGCCAGTAGTATAGGAGGCGGAGCTTTCTACGAGCAGTACTTC. The V gene is TRBV19, the J gene TRBJ2-7; D gene uncertain. Trimming shortened V by 1 base and J by 3 bases, and 13 bases separated the two germline ends. CDR3 size: 15 residues. Germline V gene sequence: CDR1 LNHDA, CDR2 SQIVND (reference sequence).

DNA of the CDR3: TGTGCCAGTAACTCAGTTCCGGGGGAGCAGTACTTC. This codes for CASNSVPGEQYF. V is TRBV19 and J is TRBJ2-7; D is possibly TRBD2 (5 bases). The germline V gene encodes CDR1 LNHDA and CDR2 SQIVND (reference sequence). The CDR3 loop spans 12 amino acids. Trimming pared 7 bases from V and 7 bases from J, leaving 14 bases between.

The chain carries TRBV15 and TRBJ2-7; 11 bases are shared with TRBD2. Germline lookup yields CDR1 LNHNV and CDR2 YYDKDF (reference sequence). The V gene end was trimmed by 0 bases and the J gene end by 6 bases; junction bases not matched to a gene: 7. This CDR3 comprises 16 residues. Here the CDR3 reads CATSRDYGLAGGEQYF. For the CDR3, the DNA is TGTGCCACCAGCAGAGATTACGGTCTAGCGGGAGGCGAGCAGTACTTC.

J is TRBJ2-3 and V is TRBV9, with D perhaps TRBD2 (5 bases). There are 15 residues in the CDR3. The germline V gene encodes CDR1 SGDLS and CDR2 YYNGEE. Trimming removed 0 bases at V and 5 bases at J, with 13 bases between. The CDR3 here is CASSVGARRLDTQYF. The CDR3 DNA reads as TGTGCCAGCAGCGTAGGAGCGCGGAGGCTAGATACGCAGTATTTT.

This clone was observed a handful of times. V gene TRBV7-8 combines with J gene TRBJ2-2; D perhaps matches TRBD2 (5 bases). Trimming stripped 5 bases from V and 7 bases from J, with 8 bases between. This CDR3 comprises 12 residues. In germline, CDR1 is SGHVS, CDR2 FQNEAQ. The DNA for the CDR3 is TGTGCCAGCAGCCAGCGGTACGGGGAGCTGTTTTTT. Its protein is CASSQRYGELFF.

V is TRBV7-8 and J is TRBJ1-2; D uncertain. Germline CDR1 and CDR2: SGHVS and FQNEAQ. This CDR3 has 14 residues. Trimming took off 2 bases at V and 5 bases at J, with 12 bases between the two ends. CDR3 protein: CASSLSFNSYGYTF. The CDR3 bases are TGTGCCAGCAGCTTAAGTTTTAACTCTTATGGCTACACCTTC.

The V call is TRBV7-9, the J call TRBJ2-7; 10 bases are a match to TRBD2. The CDR3 is made up of 13 amino acids. Losses at the gene ends were 5 bases for V and 6 bases for J; bases not matched to a gene: 4. Germline CDR1 reads SEHNR; CDR2 reads FQNEAQ (reference sequence). CDR3 sequence reads: CASSPSGRSEQYF. The CDR3 DNA reads as TGTGCCAGCAGCCCTAGCGGGAGAAGCGAGCAGTACTTC.

The chain recombines TRBV6-5 with TRBJ1-5; D perhaps matches TRBD1 (5 bases). Trimming removed 2 bases from V and 7 bases from J, with 12 bases in between. Germline V gives CDR1 MNHEY, CDR2 SVGAGI. The CDR3 loop spans 14 amino acids. The CDR3 coding sequence is TGTGCCAGCAGTTACGGGCAGGGTAGGCAGCCCCAGCATTTT. This codes for CASSYGQGRQPQHF.

The rearrangement uses TRBV2 and TRBJ2-2; perhaps TRBD1 as D (6 bases). Germline V gives CDR1 SNHLY, CDR2 FYNNEI. The CDR3 is 16 residues long. Trimming removed 6 bases from V and 0 bases from J, with 14 bases in between. The CDR3 loop reads CASSEQGGSNTGELFF. CDR3 DNA: TGTGCCAGCAGCGAACAAGGGGGATCGAACACCGGGGAGCTGTTTTTT.

The V and J genes are TRBV27 and TRBJ2-7; weak D call: TRBD2 (5 bases). Trimming pared 4 bases from V and 2 bases from J, leaving 18 bases between. Germline loops: CDR1 MNHEY, CDR2 SMNVEV (reference sequence). The CDR3 extends over 16 amino acids. CDR3 nucleotides: TGTGCCAGCAGTTCTACGGTCCGTGGGCGGGCCTACGAGCAGTACTTC. It yields the protein CASSSTVRGRAYEQYF.

CDR3 amino acids: CASSKVAGTLAKNIQYF. CDR3 nucleotides: TGTGCCAGCAGCAAGGTTGCAGGGACACTAGCCAAAAACATTCAGTACTTC. V gene TRBV21-1 combines with J gene TRBJ2-4; the D segment call TRBD1 is taken from the table without a DNA check. TRBV21-1 is a recognized pseudogene. This CDR3 has 17 amino acids.

This clone was seen only a few times. The chain employs TRBV9 and TRBJ2-6; D possibly corresponds to TRBD1 (6 bases). Germline CDR1 SGDLS, CDR2 YYNGEE. This CDR3 has 15 residues. V was shortened by 4 bases and J by 2 bases, with 10 bases between the two germline ends. CDR3 region: CASSPAGAGANVLTF. The CDR3 coding sequence is TGTGCCAGCAGCCCAGCAGGGGCTGGGGCCAACGTCCTGACTTTC.

The CDR3 bases are TGTGCCAGCAGCGTCTTGTCGGGAGGGAGCAATGAGCAGTTCTTC. This sequence encodes CASSVLSGGSNEQFF. The chain has TRBV9 and TRBJ2-1; 8 bases are shared with TRBD2. Germline V gene lookup returns CDR1 SGDLS and CDR2 YYNGEE. The V segment lost 2 bases and the J segment 6 bases; nucleotides outside the gene matches: 7. The CDR3 has 15 residues.

V usage is TRBV18 and J usage is TRBJ1-2, with D maybe TRBD1 (5 bases). Trimming pared 3 bases from V and 4 bases from J, leaving 12 bases between. This CDR3 is built from 14 residues. In germline, CDR1 is KGHSH, CDR2 LQKENI. The CDR3 DNA sequence: TGTGCCAGCTCACCCTTGGGGACTTCCTATGGCTACACCTTC. It encodes CASSPLGTSYGYTF.

The chain uses TRBV5-4 and TRBJ2-7; 13 nucleotides align to TRBD2. This CDR3 has 17 residues. Germline V gene data show CDR1 as SGHNT and CDR2 as YYREEE (reference sequence). After removal of 0 bases from V and 2 bases from J, the junction contained 5 bases not matched to a gene. CDR3 DNA sequence: TGTGCCAGCAGCTTGGCCGCGGGACTAGCGGGAACCTACGAGCAGTACTTC. It encodes CASSLAAGLAGTYEQYF. The complete variable domain, with remaining parts taken from reference TRBV5-4 and TRBJ2-7, reads ETGVTQSPTHLIKTRGQQVTLRCSSQSGHNTVSWYQQALGQGPQFIFQYYREEENGRGNFPPRFSGLQFPNYSSELNVNALELDDSALYLCASSLAAGLAGTYEQYFGPGTRLTVT.

The chain links TRBV10-3 to TRBJ2-2; D remains ambiguous. In germline, CDR1 is ENHRY, CDR2 SYGVKD. The CDR3 runs 15 residues. The V gene lost 3 bases and the J gene lost 7 bases, with 15 bases spanning the gap. CDR3 sequence (DNA): TGTGCCATCAGTGAAGAAGCCCTATCCGGCGGGGAGCTGTTTTTT. Its protein is CAISEEALSGGELFF.